One T cell receptor beta chain is described in this entry. The sample belongs to a study of blood T cell repertoires in COVID-19. Study overall: PBMCs, B-cell-depleted T cells, or T cells provided the cDNA or gDNA that made up the material.

The V gene end was trimmed by 0 bases and the J gene end by 9 bases; junction bases not matched to a gene: 8. The CDR3 loop spans 15 amino acids. Germline assignment: CDR1 GTSNPN and CDR2 SVGIG (reference sequence). Sequenced by immunoSEQ multiplex PCR; TCRdb stores in-frame clones only, minus some. Of 150,000 to 200,000 clones in the sample, more than 70% were seen once. V is TRBV30 and J is TRBJ2-1, with 10 bases aligning to TRBD2. Material for sequencing was peripheral blood. The source is a woman aged 25-40 years with acute or convalescent COVID-19. As DNA, the CDR3 is TGTGCCTGGAGTGTCGTGCCAGCGGGAGGGGTTGAGCAGTTCTTC. This gives the protein CAWSVVPAGGVEQFF.